This T cell receptor beta chain came from a study of early T cells in non-severe SARS-CoV-2 infection. Study context: Sequencing used unsorted whole-blood bulk RNA, so chains lack pairing. General study findings and limits: CD4 and private specificities were missed by VDJdb matching, which favored anti-spike CD8 responses.

This clonotype was picked up many times. Its matching antigen is unknown. V was pared by 6 bases and J by 7 bases, with 10 bases between. Germline assignment: CDR1 DFQATT and CDR2 SNEGSKA (reference sequence). The CDR3 runs 10 residues. Separate cDNA molecules each had unique molecular identifiers attached to them. TCRdb redid the calling of the 5' RACE reads with MiXCR, one entry per CDR3 protein. The profile shows about 48,000 distinct CDR3 sequences, 4.5% to 7% of them singletons. The receptor was isolated from an adult who was a healthcare worker with PCR-confirmed SARS-CoV-2 infection or an uninfected control (not recorded which). Sample: whole blood. The chain joins TRBV20-1 to TRBJ2-7, with D unclear. This chain's CDR3 is CSARAREQYF. The DNA for the CDR3 is TGCAGTGCCCGTGCTAGGGAGCAGTACTTC.